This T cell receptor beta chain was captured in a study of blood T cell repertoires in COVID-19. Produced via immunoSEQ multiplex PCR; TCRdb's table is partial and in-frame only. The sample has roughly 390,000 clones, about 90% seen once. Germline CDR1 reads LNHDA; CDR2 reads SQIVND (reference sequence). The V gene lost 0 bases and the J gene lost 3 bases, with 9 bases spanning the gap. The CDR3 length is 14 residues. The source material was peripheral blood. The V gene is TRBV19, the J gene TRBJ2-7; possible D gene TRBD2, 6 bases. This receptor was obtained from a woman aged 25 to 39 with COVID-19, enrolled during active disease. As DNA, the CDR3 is TGTGCCAGTAGTATAGATAGGGGAGGCTACGAGCAGTACTTC. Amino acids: CASSIDRGGYEQYF.